Here is one TCR beta chain with its context. Its antigen is not known. In germline, CDR1 is LNHDA, CDR2 SQIVND (reference sequence). CDR3 length: 17 amino acids. After removal of 3 bases from V and 1 base from J, the junction contained 7 bases not matched to a gene. This record belongs to a study of cytomegalovirus exposure and HLA in healthy donors. Points from the study as a whole: Presence/absence analyses rested on an assumption that sequencing depth was roughly uniform across donors. The study recorded 150 to 200 TCR beta chains that were cytomegalovirus-associated. It was confirmed in vitro that a few of the CMV-associated chains were specific for CMV antigens.

Everyone who donated was a healthy bone marrow donor. Vbeta (60) and Jbeta (13) primers were used in the PCR. Sequencing was performed with immunoSEQ multiplex PCR; in TCRdb, only in-frame clones are kept and a portion is missing. The data contain approximately 100,000 clones, around 80% of them singletons. The rearrangement joins TRBV19 to TRBJ2-1; 9 positions agree with TRBD1. The sample comprised PBMCs. The TCR sequence derives from a female donor in good health and CMV-seropositive. The CDR3 DNA sequence: TGTGCCAGTAGTATCTACAGGGGGCCAGATTCCTACAATGAGCAGTTCTTC. Translated: CASSIYRGPDSYNEQFF.